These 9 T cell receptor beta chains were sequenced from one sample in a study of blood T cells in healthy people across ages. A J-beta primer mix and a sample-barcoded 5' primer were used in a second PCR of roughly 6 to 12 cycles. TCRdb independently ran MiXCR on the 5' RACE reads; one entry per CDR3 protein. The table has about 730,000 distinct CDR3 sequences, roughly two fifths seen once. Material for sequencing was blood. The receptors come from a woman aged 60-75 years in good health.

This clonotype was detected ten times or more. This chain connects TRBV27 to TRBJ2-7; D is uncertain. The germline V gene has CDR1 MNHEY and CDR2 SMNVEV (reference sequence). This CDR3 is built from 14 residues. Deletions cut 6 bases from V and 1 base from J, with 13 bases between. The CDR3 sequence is CASSYLQTSYEQYF. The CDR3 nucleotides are TGTGCCAGCAGCTACCTTCAGACTTCCTACGAGCAGTACTTC.

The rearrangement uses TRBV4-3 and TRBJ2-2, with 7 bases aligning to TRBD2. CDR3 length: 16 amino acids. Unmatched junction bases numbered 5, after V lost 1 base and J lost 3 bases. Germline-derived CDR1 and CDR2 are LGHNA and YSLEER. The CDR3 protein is CASSQAAGRDTGELFF. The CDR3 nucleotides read TGCGCCAGCAGCCAAGCGGCGGGGAGGGACACCGGGGAGCTGTTTTTT.

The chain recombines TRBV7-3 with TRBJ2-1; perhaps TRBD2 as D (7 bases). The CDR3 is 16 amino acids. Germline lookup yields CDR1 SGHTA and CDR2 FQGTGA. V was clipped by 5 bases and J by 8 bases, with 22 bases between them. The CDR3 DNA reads TGTGCCAGCAGCGATAGGATAGGCCAGGGGAGGGATGAGCAGTTCTTC. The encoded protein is CASSDRIGQGRDEQFF.

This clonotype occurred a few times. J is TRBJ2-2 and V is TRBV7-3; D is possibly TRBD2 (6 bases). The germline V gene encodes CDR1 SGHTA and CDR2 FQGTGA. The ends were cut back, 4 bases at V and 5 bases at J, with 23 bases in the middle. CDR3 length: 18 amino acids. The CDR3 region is CASSSTITSSVKTGELFF. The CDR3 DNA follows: TGTGCCAGCAGCTCAACAATAACTAGCTCAGTAAAGACCGGGGAGCTGTTTTTT. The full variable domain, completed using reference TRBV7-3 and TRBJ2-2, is GAGVSQTPSNKVTEKGKYVELRCDPISGHTALYWYRQSLGQGPEFLIYFQGTGAADDSGLPNDRFFAVRPEGSVSTLKIQRTERGDSAVYLCASSSTITSSVKTGELFFGEGSRLTVL.

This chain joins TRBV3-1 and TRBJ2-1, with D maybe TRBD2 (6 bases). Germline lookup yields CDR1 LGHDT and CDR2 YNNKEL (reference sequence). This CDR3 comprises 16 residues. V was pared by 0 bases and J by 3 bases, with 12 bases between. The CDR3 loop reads CASSQEWAGYYNEQFF. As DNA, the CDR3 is TGTGCCAGCAGCCAAGAATGGGCGGGGTACTACAATGAGCAGTTCTTC.

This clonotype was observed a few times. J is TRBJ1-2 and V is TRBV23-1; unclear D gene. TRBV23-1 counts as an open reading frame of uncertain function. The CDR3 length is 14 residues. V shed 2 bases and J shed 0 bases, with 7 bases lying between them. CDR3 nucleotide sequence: TGCGCCAGCAGTCAAAAGGACTCTAACTATGGCTACACCTTC. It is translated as CASSQKDSNYGYTF.

The CDR3 protein is CSVGRRGGLNEQYF. In nucleotides, the CDR3 is TGCAGCGTTGGGCGGCGGGGGGGCCTCAATGAGCAGTACTTC. V usage is TRBV29-1 and J usage is TRBJ2-5; 9 bases agree with TRBD2. After removal of 4 bases from V and 11 bases from J, the junction contained 14 bases not matched to a gene. The germline gives CDR1 SQVTM, CDR2 ANQGSEA. CDR3 size: 14 residues.

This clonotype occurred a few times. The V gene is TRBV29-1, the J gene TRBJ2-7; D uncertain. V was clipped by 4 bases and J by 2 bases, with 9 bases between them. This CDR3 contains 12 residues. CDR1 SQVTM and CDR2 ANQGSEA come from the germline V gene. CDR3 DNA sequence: TGCAGCGTTGGACCGGCAGCCTACGAGCAGTACTTC. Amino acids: CSVGPAAYEQYF.

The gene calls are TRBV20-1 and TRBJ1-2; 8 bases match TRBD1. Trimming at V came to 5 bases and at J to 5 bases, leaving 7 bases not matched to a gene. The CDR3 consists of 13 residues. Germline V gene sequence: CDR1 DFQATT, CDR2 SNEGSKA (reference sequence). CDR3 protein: CSASGQGEYGYTF. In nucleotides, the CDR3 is TGCAGTGCTTCCGGACAGGGAGAGTATGGCTACACCTTC.